These T cell receptor beta chains were read from a single sample in a study of shared clonotypes between healthy human individuals. The method was immunoSEQ multiplex PCR; TCRdb's version includes in-frame clones alone and lacks a portion of them. The profile shows around 1.5 million clones, around 98% of them singletons. The sequencing sample was made of naive CD4+ T cells sorted from blood. The receptors shown here come from a man aged 25 to 40 in good health. CDR3s include the opening cysteine and the closing phenylalanine or tryptophan. D genes are given only for firm matches. Clone size appears in some rows only: once, few, many, or a class for an expanded clone.

j_call clone_size d_call v_call cdr3_nt cdr3_aa
TRBJ2-1 - TRBD2 TRBV6-6 TGTGCCAGCAGACAAGCGGGACTCTACAATGAGCAGTTCTTC CASRQAGLYNEQFF
TRBJ2-5 - TRBD2 TRBV15 TGTGCCACCAGCAAGGGACGGGCTAGCGGGTACCAAGAGACCCAGTACTTC CATSKGRASGYQETQYF
TRBJ2-7 - - TRBV5-6 TGTGCCAGCAGCTTGGAGGGACAGCTGCCGCGGGGCGGCGAGCAGTACTTC CASSLEGQLPRGGEQYF
TRBJ1-1 - - TRBV2 TGTGCCAGCAGCCGACATAGCACTGAAGCTTTCTTT CASSRHSTEAFF
TRBJ1-5 - TRBD1 TRBV5-1 TGCGCCAGCAGCTTGGGAGGGGGCGATCAGCCCCAGCATTTT CASSLGGGDQPQHF
TRBJ2-3 - TRBD2 TRBV9 TGTGCCAGCAGCGGAACCGGGACTAGCGGCACAGATACGCAGTATTTT CASSGTGTSGTDTQYF
TRBJ2-3 - - TRBV7-9 TGTGCCAGCAGCAGCGGACAGACGCACAGGGATACGCAGTATTTT CASSSGQTHRDTQYF
TRBJ2-5 - - TRBV2 TGTGCCAGCAGTGAAGTGATCCAGGGCGGAGAGACCCAGTACTTC CASSEVIQGGETQYF
TRBJ2-7 - TRBD1 TRBV14 TGTGCCAGCAGCCGTTACCGGGACAGGGTCATTGGCGAGCAGTACTTC CASSRYRDRVIGEQYF
TRBJ1-5 - TRBD1 TRBV5-1 TGCGCCAGCAGCTTGGCAGGGGGCCAAGAGAGCAATCAGCCCCAGCATTTT CASSLAGGQESNQPQHF
TRBJ1-1 - - TRBV7-9 TGTGCCAGCAGCTTAGTCCCGGTAGTGGACACTGAAGCTTTCTTT CASSLVPVVDTEAFF
TRBJ1-2 - - TRBV28 TGTGCCCCCCTCGCCGGGAGAGGGGAGTCTGGCTACACCTTC CAPLAGRGESGYTF
TRBJ2-5 - - TRBV30 TGTGCCTGGAGTAGCTCGTTTGGCAAGGGGAAGACCCAGTACTTC CAWSSSFGKGKTQYF
TRBJ1-1 - - TRBV6-7 TGTGCCAGCAGTTACTCGACGTGGGGACCTATGAACACTGAAGCTTTCTTT CASSYSTWGPMNTEAFF
TRBJ2-3 - - TRBV19 TGTGCCAGTAATCTCGATGCTGACTACTCCGATACGCAGTATTTT CASNLDADYSDTQYF
TRBJ2-3 - - TRBV2 TGTGCCAGCAGTGAATGGGCAGATACGCAGTATTTT CASSEWADTQYF
TRBJ2-6 - TRBD1 TRBV9 TGTGCCAGCAGCGCGCGGACAGGCTACCATCTCTCTGGGGCCAACGTCCTGACTTTC CASSARTGYHLSGANVLTF
TRBJ2-7 - - TRBV10-3 TGTGCCATCAGTGAAAGGACAGTCTCCTACGAGCAGTACTTC CAISERTVSYEQYF
TRBJ1-4 - - TRBV6-1 TGTGCCAGCAGTGAGAGTCCAGGGGTAGGAAAACTGTTTTTT CASSESPGVGKLFF
TRBJ2-5 - - TRBV9 TGTGCCAGCAGCGTAGAAGTCCCGACAGGGAGGGAGACCCAGTACTTC CASSVEVPTGRETQYF
TRBJ1-1 - - TRBV14 TGTGCCAGCAGCCAAGGATCCCCGAACACTGAAGCTTTCTTT CASSQGSPNTEAFF
TRBJ2-7 - TRBD2 TRBV7-9 TGTGCCAGCAGCGCGGGACTAGCGGACTACGAGCAGTACTTC CASSAGLADYEQYF
TRBJ2-7 - TRBD2 TRBV7-9 TGTGCCAGCAGCTTTAGCGGGAGCATGGCCGAGCAGTACTTC CASSFSGSMAEQYF
TRBJ2-1 - TRBD1 TRBV7-9 TGTGCCAGCAGCTTAGGACAGGGGTACGACAATGAGCAGTTCTTC CASSLGQGYDNEQFF
TRBJ2-6 once - TRBV2 TGTGCCAGCAAAGCAACTCATGTTCTCTCTGGGGCCAACGTCCTGACTTTC CASKATHVLSGANVLTF
TRBJ1-1 - - TRBV5-1 TGCGCCAGCAGCTTGGGACACCAACAAGCTTTCTTT CASSLGHQQAFF
TRBJ2-2 - TRBD1 TRBV9 TGTGCCAGCAGCGCTCCTCGGACAGGGAACACCGGGGAGCTGTTTTTT CASSAPRTGNTGELFF
TRBJ2-7 - TRBD2 TRBV28 TGTGCCAGCAGCCCAACTAGCGGGAGTTACGACGAGCAGTACTTC CASSPTSGSYDEQYF
TRBJ2-1 - - TRBV7-3 TGTGCCAGCAGCTTAAGTCACCGGGGCGAAAATGAGCAGTTCTTC CASSLSHRGENEQFF
TRBJ2-3 - TRBD2 TRBV5-1 TGCGCCAGCAGCTTAAGCGGGAGGCCCACAGATACGCAGTATTTT CASSLSGRPTDTQYF
TRBJ1-5 - - TRBV10-1 TGCGCCAGCAGCTCGGCGGTAGGTCAGCCCCAGCATTTT CASSSAVGQPQHF
TRBJ2-2 - TRBD1 TRBV7-9 TGTGCCAGCAGTTGGTCCGGGACAGGGACCACCGGGGAGCTGTTTTTT CASSWSGTGTTGELFF
TRBJ1-5 - TRBD1 TRBV28 TGTGCCAGCAGTGGGACAGGGGTTTGGAATAGCAATCAGCCCCAGCATTTT CASSGTGVWNSNQPQHF
TRBJ2-1 - - TRBV5-1 TGCGCCAGCAGCCATGGAAGCTGGCGGGAAGGGAATAATGAGCAGTTCTTC CASSHGSWREGNNEQFF
TRBJ1-2 - - TRBV2 TGTGCCAGCAGTGTTGGGAATGGCTACACCTTC CASSVGNGYTF
TRBJ2-3 - TRBD2 TRBV7-2 TGTGCCAGCAGTTACAGCGGGAGGGCCTCAGATACGCAGTATTTT CASSYSGRASDTQYF
TRBJ2-1 - TRBD2 TRBV2 TGTGCCAGCATGGATTGGACTAGCGGGAAGAACAATGAGCAGTTCTTC CASMDWTSGKNNEQFF
TRBJ2-3 - TRBD2 TRBV4-1 TGCGCCAGCAGCCAACACACGACTAGCGGGGCAGATACGCAGTATTTT CASSQHTTSGADTQYF
TRBJ2-5 - - TRBV7-2 TGTGCCAGCAGCTTCAATAGGGAAGAGACCCAGTACTTC CASSFNREETQYF
TRBJ1-1 - - TRBV2 TGTGCCAGCAAAGTCGAAACGGACACTGAAGCTTTCTTT CASKVETDTEAFF
TRBJ1-5 - - TRBV7-2 TGTGCCAGCAGCCACAGAAATCAGCCCCAGCATTTT CASSHRNQPQHF
TRBJ1-2 - - TRBV20-1 TGCAGTGCTAGAACTGTTGGCTACACCTTC CSARTVGYTF
TRBJ1-2 - - TRBV27 TGTGCCAGCAGTCCCCTATCCTCCAGGGGTTATGGCTACACCTTC CASSPLSSRGYGYTF
TRBJ2-3 - TRBD2 TRBV5-4 TGTGCCAGCAGCGCGACTAGCGGGAGAATAGATACGCAGTATTTT CASSATSGRIDTQYF
TRBJ2-1 - TRBD2 TRBV27 TGTGCCAGCAGTCCCCGGACTAGCGGCTACAATGAGCAGTTCTTC CASSPRTSGYNEQFF
TRBJ1-2 - TRBD1 TRBV18 TGTGCCAGCTCAGCGAGACAGGGAGACGGTCCTGGCTACACCTTC CASSARQGDGPGYTF
TRBJ2-1 - - TRBV2 TGTGCCAGCATCAAGCTAGCGCCAGATGAGCAGTTCTTC CASIKLAPDEQFF
TRBJ2-5 - - TRBV7-9 TGTGCCAGCAGCCCAGGGGAGTACCAAGAGACCCAGTACTTC CASSPGEYQETQYF
TRBJ1-2 - - TRBV30 TGTGCCTGGAGTCCCGGGGCTGGCTACACCTTC CAWSPGAGYTF
TRBJ1-2 - TRBD1 TRBV2 TGTGCCAGCAGCGCAACAGGGGATGGAGGCTACACCTTC CASSATGDGGYTF
TRBJ1-3 - - TRBV5-1 TGCGCCAGCAGCTTGACGGGAGCCTCTGGAAACACCATATATTTT CASSLTGASGNTIYF
TRBJ1-3 - - TRBV19 TGTGCCAGTAGTCGGACAGACCGTGGTAACACCATATATTTT CASSRTDRGNTIYF
TRBJ2-2 - - TRBV5-4 TGTGCCAGCAGCCCCGCAGGGCGGGACAGACGTACCGGGGAGCTGTTTTTT CASSPAGRDRRTGELFF